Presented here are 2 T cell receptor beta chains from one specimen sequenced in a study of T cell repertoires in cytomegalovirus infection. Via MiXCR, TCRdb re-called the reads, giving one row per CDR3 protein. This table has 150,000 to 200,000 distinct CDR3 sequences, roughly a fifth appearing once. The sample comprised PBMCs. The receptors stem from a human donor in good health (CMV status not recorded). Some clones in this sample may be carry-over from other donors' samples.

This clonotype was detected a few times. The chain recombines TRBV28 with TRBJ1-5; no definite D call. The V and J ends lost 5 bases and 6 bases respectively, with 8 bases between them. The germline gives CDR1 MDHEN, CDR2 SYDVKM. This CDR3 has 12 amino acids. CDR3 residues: CASSTLGQPQHF. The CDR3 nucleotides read TGTGCCAGCAGTACCCTTGGTCAGCCCCAGCATTTT.

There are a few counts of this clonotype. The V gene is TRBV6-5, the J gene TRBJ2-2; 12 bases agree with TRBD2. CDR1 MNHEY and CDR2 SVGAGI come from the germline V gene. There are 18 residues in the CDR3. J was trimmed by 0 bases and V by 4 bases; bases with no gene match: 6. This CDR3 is CASSSGLAGRANTGELFF. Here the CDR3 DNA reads TGTGCCAGCAGTTCCGGACTAGCGGGGCGCGCGAACACCGGGGAGCTGTTTTTT.